This TCR beta chain stems from a study of T cells and Merkel cell carcinoma outcomes. Study findings and constraints: Merkel cell carcinoma outcomes were reportedly predicted by repertoire and T-cell density.

Clones were sequenced by immunoSEQ multiplex PCR, and TCRdb holds only the in-frame ones, with some missing. Of more than 6,000 clones in the sample, roughly 75% are singletons; the top ten hold roughly an eighth. Germline V gives CDR1 MDHEN, CDR2 SYDVKM. Trimming left V 2 bases short and J 0 bases short, with 11 bases between. This CDR3 is 16 amino acids long. This clone was counted between two and nine times. What it binds is unknown. Sequences were obtained from tumor tissue from Merkel cell carcinoma. This chain uses TRBV28 with TRBJ1-3; D is ambiguous. This sequence was found in a human donor with Merkel cell carcinoma. Some clones in this sample may be carry-over from other donors' samples. The chain's CDR3 is CASSLGGVSSGNTIYF. CDR3 nucleotides: TGTGCCAGCAGTTTAGGTGGCGTTAGCTCTGGAAACACCATATATTTT.